What follows are 22 T cell receptor beta chains derived from one specimen sequenced in a study of blood T cell repertoires in COVID-19. Method: immunoSEQ multiplex PCR; TCRdb's copy keeps in-frame clones and lacks some. The sample carries around 65,000 clones, roughly 82% recorded once. What was sequenced was peripheral blood. These receptors all come from a man aged 80 or over with active COVID-19.

This chain uses TRBV3-1 (or the pseudogene TRBV3-2) with TRBJ2-3; 12 bases fit TRBD2. Germline V CDR1 and CDR2: LGHDT, YNNKEL (reference sequence). V was clipped by 4 bases and J by 8 bases; unmatched bases: 13. The CDR3 totals 17 residues. In DNA, the CDR3 is TGTGCCAGCAGCCGAGGGACTAGCGGGCTTAGGCCAGTTACGCAGTATTTT. The encoded protein is CASSRGTSGLRPVTQYF.

The chain joins TRBV7-9 to TRBJ2-7; 8 nucleotides align to TRBD1. CDR1 is SEHNR and CDR2 is FQNEAQ in the germline V gene (reference sequence). The V gene end was trimmed by 5 bases and the J gene end by 2 bases; junction bases not matched to a gene: 8. This CDR3 is built from 15 residues. The CDR3 protein is CASSPGTGRPYEQYF. CDR3 in DNA: TGTGCCAGCAGCCCCGGGACAGGAAGGCCCTACGAGCAGTACTTC.

This clone was counted only a few times. J is TRBJ1-4 and V is TRBV6-5; 7 nucleotides align to TRBD1. Trimming at V came to 6 bases and at J to 8 bases, leaving 9 bases not matched to a gene. The CDR3 contains 14 residues. The germline gives CDR1 MNHEY, CDR2 SVGAGI. The DNA of the CDR3 is TGTGCCAGCAGCCCGGGACAGTGGCCCGAAAAACTGTTTTTT. Translating it yields CASSPGQWPEKLFF.

The chain is built from TRBV7-8 and TRBJ2-5; D perhaps matches TRBD2 (7 bases). The CDR3 length is 14 residues. Germline V gives CDR1 SGHVS, CDR2 FQNEAQ. V lost 5 bases to trimming and J lost 3 bases, with 13 bases between them. CDR3 nucleotide sequence: TGTGCCAGCAGCCCGGGGAGGGGGGAAGAGACCCAGTACTTC. Protein sequence: CASSPGRGEETQYF.

The chain carries TRBV4-3 and TRBJ2-5; 7 bases line up with TRBD1. Germline values: CDR1 LGHNA, CDR2 YSLEER. This CDR3 has 16 residues. The V gene end was trimmed by 1 base and the J gene end by 5 bases; junction bases not matched to a gene: 10. This chain's CDR3 is CASSQGRQGTWETQYF. In DNA form, the CDR3 reads TGCGCCAGCAGCCAAGGGCGACAGGGTACTTGGGAGACCCAGTACTTC.

This clone was observed a single time. The rearrangement joins TRBV9 to TRBJ2-2; D perhaps matches TRBD2 (6 bases). Per the germline V gene, CDR1 is SGDLS and CDR2 is YYNGEE. V shed 3 bases and J shed 4 bases, with 16 bases lying between them. CDR3 size: 16 residues. CDR3 sequence (DNA): TGTGCCAGCAGCGGGAGAGGCAGGGAGGTCACCGGGGAGCTGTTTTTT. It encodes CASSGRGREVTGELFF.

The genes are TRBV19 and TRBJ1-4, with 7 positions matching TRBD1. The CDR3 has 15 residues. The germline V gene encodes CDR1 LNHDA and CDR2 SQIVND (reference sequence). V was pared by 5 bases and J by 7 bases, with 10 bases of the junction left unmatched. The DNA of the CDR3 is TGTGCCAGTAGTGGCCTCCCAGGGGGGACTGAAAAACTGTTTTTT. Protein: CASSGLPGGTEKLFF. Full variable domain (missing parts from reference TRBV19 and TRBJ1-4): DGGITQSPKYLFRKEGQNVTLSCEQNLNHDAMYWYRQDPGQGLRLIYYSQIVNDFQKGDIAEGYSVSREKKESFPLTVTSAQKNPTAFYLCASSGLPGGTEKLFFGSGTQLSVL.

The chain joins TRBV6-5 to TRBJ1-4, with no clear D. The CDR3 sequence is 14 residues long. The germline V and J ends were trimmed by 6 bases and 1 base, with 9 bases remaining between them. Looked up from germline, CDR1 is MNHEY and CDR2 is SVGAGI. CDR3 loop: CASRAAGTNEKLFF. The CDR3 DNA sequence: TGTGCCAGCAGAGCAGCGGGAACTAATGAAAAACTGTTTTTT.

This rearrangement joins TRBV6-6 to TRBJ2-2, with 7 bases identical to TRBD1. The CDR3 has 14 amino acids. J lost 7 bases, V lost 7 bases, and 9 bases had no gene match. Germline V gene data show CDR1 as MNHNY and CDR2 as SVGAGI (reference sequence). The CDR3 sequence is CASNLDRDHGELFF. The DNA for the CDR3 is TGTGCCAGCAACTTAGACAGGGATCACGGGGAGCTGTTTTTT.

The chain carries TRBV25-1 and TRBJ2-3; TRBD2 agrees at 12 bases. Trimming removed 5 bases from V and 4 bases from J; junction bases left unmatched: 4. The CDR3 covers 15 residues. The germline CDR1 and CDR2 sequences are MGHDK and SYGVNS. This chain's CDR3 is CASSRTSGTADTQYF. CDR3 DNA sequence: TGTGCCAGCAGTCGGACTAGCGGGACGGCAGATACGCAGTATTTT. The variable domain in full, with the rest retrieved from reference TRBV25-1 and TRBJ2-3, is EADIYQTPRYLVIGTGKKITLECSQTMGHDKMYWYQQDPGMELHLIHYSYGVNSTEKGDLSSESTVSRIRTEHFPLTLESARPSHTSQYLCASSRTSGTADTQYFGPGTRLTVL.

The chain has TRBV9 and TRBJ2-1; TRBD2 aligns across 8 bases. The J segment lost 2 bases and the V segment lost 0 bases, leaving 1 base of the junction unmatched. The germline gives CDR1 SGDLS, CDR2 YYNGEE. The CDR3 sequence is 15 residues long. CDR3 protein: CASSVERGPYNEQFF. For the CDR3, the DNA is TGTGCCAGCAGCGTAGAGCGGGGGCCCTACAATGAGCAGTTCTTC.

V gene TRBV11-1 combines with J gene TRBJ2-1; D gene ambiguous. The CDR3 is made up of 13 amino acids. Per the germline V gene, CDR1 is SGHAT and CDR2 is FQDESV (reference sequence). V gave up 5 bases and J gave up 6 bases, with 11 bases separating them. The CDR3, as DNA: TGTGCCAGCAGCCTCGCGGAGATCAATGAGCAGTTCTTC. Protein: CASSLAEINEQFF.

The chain employs TRBV10-3 and TRBJ1-6, with TRBD1 identical over 9 bases. The CDR3 length is 15 residues. Germline CDR1 is ENHRY and CDR2 is SYGVKD. Losses at the gene ends were 6 bases for V and 8 bases for J; bases not matched to a gene: 8. The CDR3 loop is CAIRPGTGSDSPLHF. CDR3 coding DNA: TGTGCCATCAGGCCCGGGACAGGGTCAGATTCACCCCTCCACTTT.

This clone was seen a handful of times. V gene TRBV25-1 combines with J gene TRBJ2-7; D not resolved. CDR3 length equals 13 residues. V was cut by 3 bases and J by 3 bases, with 9 bases left in between. Germline CDR1 and CDR2: MGHDK and SYGVNS. The CDR3 DNA follows: TGTGCCAGCAGTGACACTGCGTTCTACGAGCAGTACTTC. Translating it yields CASSDTAFYEQYF.

The chain has TRBV29-1 and TRBJ2-3; 9 bases fit TRBD1. The CDR3 extends over 15 amino acids. From germline, CDR1 is SQVTM and CDR2 ANQGSEA. The ends lost 7 bases at V and 3 bases at J; junction bases unmatched: 11. The CDR3 nucleotides read TGCAGCGGTAAGGGACAGGGCCAGCGAACAGATACGCAGTATTTT. It translates to CSGKGQGQRTDTQYF.

In its sample, this clone was seen once. This chain links TRBV19 with TRBJ2-3; D remains unclear. This CDR3 is 13 amino acids long. Per germline, CDR1 LNHDA and CDR2 SQIVND (reference sequence). V shed 5 bases and J shed 8 bases, with 14 bases lying between them. Written as DNA, the CDR3 is TGTGCCAGTAGTCCAACCCGGTCCGGTACGCAGTATTTT. Its protein product is CASSPTRSGTQYF.

The rearrangement uses TRBV19 and TRBJ2-7; 7 nucleotides agree with TRBD1. Germline CDR1 LNHDA, CDR2 SQIVND (reference sequence). The junction had 14 bases not matched to a gene; V was cut back by 6 bases and J by 3 bases. The CDR3 runs to 16 residues. The CDR3 loop is CASSDSSGAGGYEQYF. As DNA, the CDR3 is TGTGCCAGTAGCGATTCCTCTGGGGCAGGGGGCTACGAGCAGTACTTC.

The CDR3 DNA reads TGTGCCAGCAGCCAAGATCCCCTAGCGGGGCAGTATTTT. Translating it yields CASSQDPLAGQYF. The J gene is TRBJ2-3, the V gene TRBV3-1 (or the pseudogene TRBV3-2), with 8 bases matching TRBD2. Looked up from germline, CDR1 is LGHDT and CDR2 is YNNKEL (reference sequence). Trimming took 0 bases from V and 11 from J; bases not matched to a gene: 4. The CDR3 length is 13 residues.

The chain is built from TRBV4-2 and TRBJ1-3; no firm D call. V shed 0 bases and J shed 0 bases, with 6 bases lying between them. This CDR3 comprises 15 residues. Germline assignment: CDR1 LGHNA and CDR2 YNFKEQ. CDR3 in DNA: TGTGCCAGCAGCCAAGACGAGGTCTCTGGAAACACCATATATTTT. Its protein is CASSQDEVSGNTIYF.

Only a few counts were recorded for this clone. This sequence joins TRBV28 and TRBJ2-7; D remains unclear. V was clipped by 3 bases and J by 0 bases, with 9 bases between them. The germline CDR1 and CDR2 sequences are MDHEN and SYDVKM. The CDR3 contains 14 residues. CDR3 in amino acids: CASSLVLSSYEQYF. For the CDR3, the DNA is TGTGCCAGCAGTTTGGTGTTGAGCTCCTACGAGCAGTACTTC.

The V gene is TRBV18, the J gene TRBJ2-7; TRBD1 aligns across 11 bases. This CDR3 comprises 15 residues. Germline V gives CDR1 KGHSH, CDR2 LQKENI. Losses at the gene ends were 3 bases for V and 5 bases for J; bases not matched to a gene: 6. The CDR3 DNA sequence: TGTGCCAGCTCACCTCTCCCGGGACAGGGGGACGAGCAGTACTTC. Its protein product is CASSPLPGQGDEQYF.

V and J are TRBV7-2 and TRBJ2-2; 7 bases map to TRBD1. The CDR3 has 16 amino acids. V was pared by 1 base and J by 6 bases, with 8 bases of the junction left unmatched. Germline V gives CDR1 SGHTA, CDR2 FQGNSA. CDR3 nucleotide sequence: TGTGCCAGCAGCTTAGTGGCGAGACAGGGCCCCGGGGAGCTGTTTTTT. Amino acids: CASSLVARQGPGELFF.